Below, one TCR beta chain is given with its context. Unmatched junction bases numbered 5, after V lost 4 bases and J lost 4 bases. The CDR3 spans 15 residues. CDR1 is LGHNA, CDR2 YNFKEQ, per germline. Assay used: immunoSEQ multiplex PCR; TCRdb lists only in-frame clones, some missing. Of around 2.5 million clones listed, under 95% were seen once; the top ten hold 0.35% to 0.45%. These data come from a study of shared clonotypes between healthy human individuals. The V and J genes are TRBV4-2 and TRBJ2-7, with 12 bases lining up with TRBD2. This receptor was identified in a man between 18 and 29 years old in good health. Some clones in this sample may be carry-over from other donors' samples. The sequenced material came from naive CD4+ T cells from PBMCs. Subset: CD45RA+ positively selected. CDR3 in DNA: TGTGCCAGCAGCCCGACTAGCGGGAGTGGGTACGAGCAGTACTTC. It specifies CASSPTSGSGYEQYF.